The T cell receptor beta chain under discussion was sequenced for a study of blood T cell repertoires in COVID-19. Method: immunoSEQ multiplex PCR; TCRdb's copy keeps in-frame clones and lacks some. The repertoire consists of 90,000 or so clones, with around 93% occurring once and the leading ten covering about 2%. Germline V gene lookup returns CDR1 SGHAT and CDR2 FQDESV (reference sequence). This CDR3 has 13 residues. The V end lost 1 base, the J end lost 11 bases, and 13 bases lay between the germline ends. This clonotype was obtained from a human donor with active COVID-19. The donor label of this sample is uncertain. Material: peripheral blood. This chain links TRBV11-1 with TRBJ2-3, with no clear D. The CDR3 loop is CASSLVWAEKQYF. The DNA for the CDR3 is TGTGCCAGCAGCTTAGTGTGGGCTGAAAAGCAGTATTTT.